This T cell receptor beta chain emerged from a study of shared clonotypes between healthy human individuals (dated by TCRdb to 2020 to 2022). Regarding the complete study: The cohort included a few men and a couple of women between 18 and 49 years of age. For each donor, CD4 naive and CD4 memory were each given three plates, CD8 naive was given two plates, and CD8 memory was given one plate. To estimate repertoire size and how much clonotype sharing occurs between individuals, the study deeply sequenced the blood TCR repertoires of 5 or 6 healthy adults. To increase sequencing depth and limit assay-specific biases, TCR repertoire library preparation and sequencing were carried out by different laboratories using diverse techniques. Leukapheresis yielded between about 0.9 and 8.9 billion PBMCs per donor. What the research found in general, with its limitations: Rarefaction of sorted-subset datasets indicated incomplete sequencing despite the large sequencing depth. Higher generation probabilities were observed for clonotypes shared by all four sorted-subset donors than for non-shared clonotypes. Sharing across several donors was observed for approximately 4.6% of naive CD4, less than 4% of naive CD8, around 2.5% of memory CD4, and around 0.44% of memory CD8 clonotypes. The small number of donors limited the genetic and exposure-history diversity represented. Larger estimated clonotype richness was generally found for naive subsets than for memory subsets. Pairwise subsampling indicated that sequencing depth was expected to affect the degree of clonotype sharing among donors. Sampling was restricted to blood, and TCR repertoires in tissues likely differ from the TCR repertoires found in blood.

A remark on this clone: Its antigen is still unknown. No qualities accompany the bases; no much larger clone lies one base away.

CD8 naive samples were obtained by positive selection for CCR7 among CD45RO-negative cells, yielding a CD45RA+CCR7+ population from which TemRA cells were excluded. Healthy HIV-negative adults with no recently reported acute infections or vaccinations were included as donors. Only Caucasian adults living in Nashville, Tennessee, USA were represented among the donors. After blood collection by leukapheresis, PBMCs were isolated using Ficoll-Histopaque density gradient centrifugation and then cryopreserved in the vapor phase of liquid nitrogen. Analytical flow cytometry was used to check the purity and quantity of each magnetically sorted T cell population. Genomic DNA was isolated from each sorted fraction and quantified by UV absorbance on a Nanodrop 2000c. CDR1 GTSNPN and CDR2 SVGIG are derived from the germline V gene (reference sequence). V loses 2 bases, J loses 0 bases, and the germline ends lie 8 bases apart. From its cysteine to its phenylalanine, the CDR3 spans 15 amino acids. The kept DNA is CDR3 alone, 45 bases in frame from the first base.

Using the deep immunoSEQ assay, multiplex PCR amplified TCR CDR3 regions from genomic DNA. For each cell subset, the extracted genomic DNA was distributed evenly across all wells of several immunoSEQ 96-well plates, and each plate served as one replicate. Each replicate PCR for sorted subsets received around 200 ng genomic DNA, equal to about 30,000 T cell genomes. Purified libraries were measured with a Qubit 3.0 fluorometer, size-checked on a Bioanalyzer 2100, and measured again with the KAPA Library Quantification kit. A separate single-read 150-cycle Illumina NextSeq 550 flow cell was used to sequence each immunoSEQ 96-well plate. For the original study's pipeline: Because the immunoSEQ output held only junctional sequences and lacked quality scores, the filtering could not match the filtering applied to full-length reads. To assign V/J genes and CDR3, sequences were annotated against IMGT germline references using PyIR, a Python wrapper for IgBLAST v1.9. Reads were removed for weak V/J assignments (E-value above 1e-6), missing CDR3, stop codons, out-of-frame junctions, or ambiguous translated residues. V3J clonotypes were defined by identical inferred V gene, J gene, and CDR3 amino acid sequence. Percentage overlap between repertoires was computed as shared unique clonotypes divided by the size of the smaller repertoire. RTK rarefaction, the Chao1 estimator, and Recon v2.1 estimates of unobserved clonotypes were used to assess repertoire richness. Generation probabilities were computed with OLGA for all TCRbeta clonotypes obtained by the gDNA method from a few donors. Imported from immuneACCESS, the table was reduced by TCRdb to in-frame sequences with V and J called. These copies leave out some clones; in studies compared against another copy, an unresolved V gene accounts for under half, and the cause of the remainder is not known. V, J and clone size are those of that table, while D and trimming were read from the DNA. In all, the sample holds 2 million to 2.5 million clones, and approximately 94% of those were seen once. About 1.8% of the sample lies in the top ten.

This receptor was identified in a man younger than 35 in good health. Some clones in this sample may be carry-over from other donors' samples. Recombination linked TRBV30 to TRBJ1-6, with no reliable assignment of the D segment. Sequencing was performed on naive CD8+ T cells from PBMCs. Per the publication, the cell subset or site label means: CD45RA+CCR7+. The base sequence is TGTGCCTGGAGTCAAGGGAGCTCCTATAATTCACCCCTCCACTTT. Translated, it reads CAWSQGSSYNSPLHF.